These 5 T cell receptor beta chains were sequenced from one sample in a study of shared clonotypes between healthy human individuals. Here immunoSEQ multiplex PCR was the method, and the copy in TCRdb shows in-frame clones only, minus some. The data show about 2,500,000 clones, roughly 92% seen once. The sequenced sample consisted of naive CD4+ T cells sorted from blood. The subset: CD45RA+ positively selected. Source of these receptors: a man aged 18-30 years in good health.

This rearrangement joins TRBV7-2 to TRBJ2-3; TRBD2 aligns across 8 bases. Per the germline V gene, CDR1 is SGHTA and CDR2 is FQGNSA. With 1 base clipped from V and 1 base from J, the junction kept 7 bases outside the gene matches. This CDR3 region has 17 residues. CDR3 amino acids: CASSLETGGPRTDTQYF. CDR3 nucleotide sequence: TGTGCCAGCAGCTTAGAAACGGGAGGGCCGCGCACAGATACGCAGTATTTT.

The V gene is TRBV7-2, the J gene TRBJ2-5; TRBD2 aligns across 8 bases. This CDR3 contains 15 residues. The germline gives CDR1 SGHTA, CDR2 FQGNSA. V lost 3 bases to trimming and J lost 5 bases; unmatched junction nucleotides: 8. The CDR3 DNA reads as TGTGCCAGCAGCTTCAGCGGGAGAGTCCCCGAGACCCAGTACTTC. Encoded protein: CASSFSGRVPETQYF. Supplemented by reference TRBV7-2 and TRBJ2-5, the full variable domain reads GAGVSQSPSNKVTEKGKDVELRCDPISGHTALYWYRQSLGQGLEFLIYFQGNSAPDKSGLPSDRFSAERTGGSVSTLTIQRTQQEDSAVYLCASSFSGRVPETQYFGPGTRLLVL.

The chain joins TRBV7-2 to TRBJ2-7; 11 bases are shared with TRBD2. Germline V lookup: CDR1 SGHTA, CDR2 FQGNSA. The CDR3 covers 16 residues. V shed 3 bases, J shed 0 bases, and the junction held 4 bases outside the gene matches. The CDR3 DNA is TGTGCCAGCAGCTTTCTAGCGGGAGGCCGCTCCTACGAGCAGTACTTC. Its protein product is CASSFLAGGRSYEQYF.

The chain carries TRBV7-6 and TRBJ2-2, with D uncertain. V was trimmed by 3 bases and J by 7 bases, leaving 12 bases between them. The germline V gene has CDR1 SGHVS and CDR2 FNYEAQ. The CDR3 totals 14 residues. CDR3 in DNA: TGTGCCAGCAGCTTTCCGGACGGATTCGGGGAGCTGTTTTTT. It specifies CASSFPDGFGELFF.

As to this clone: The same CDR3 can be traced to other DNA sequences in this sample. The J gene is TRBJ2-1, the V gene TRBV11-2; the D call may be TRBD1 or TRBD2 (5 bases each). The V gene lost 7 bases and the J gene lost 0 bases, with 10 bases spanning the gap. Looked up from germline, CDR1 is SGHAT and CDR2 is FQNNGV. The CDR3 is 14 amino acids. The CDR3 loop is CASTPGSSYNEQFF. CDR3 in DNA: TGTGCCAGCACGCCAGGGAGCTCCTACAATGAGCAGTTCTTC.